One and the same sample provided the 22 T cell receptor beta chains below, sequenced in a study of vaccination effects on CD4 cells after COVID-19. Clones were sequenced by immunoSEQ multiplex PCR, and TCRdb holds only the in-frame ones, with some missing. The table lists fewer than 15,000 clones, around 75% of them singletons. Antigen-specific CD4+ T cells were expanded with viral peptide pools in the ViraFEST assay before sequencing. Around day 10 of culture, CD4+ T cells were separated out. Participants received two doses of either the BNT162b2 or mRNA-1273 vaccine. What these receptors recognize is not known. The sample was CD4+ T cells from PBMCs cultured with HCoV-NL63 spike peptides, taken after COVID-19 vaccination. Receptors originate from a human donor who received a COVID-19 vaccine.

The V call is TRBV27, the J call TRBJ2-5, with 8 bases aligning to TRBD1. The CDR3 runs to 15 residues. The germline V gene encodes CDR1 MNHEY and CDR2 SMNVEV (reference sequence). V shed 5 bases and J 5 bases; nucleotides not matched to a gene: 10. CDR3 protein: CASSILQGAGETQYF. For the CDR3, the DNA is TGTGCCAGCAGTATATTGCAGGGGGCAGGGGAGACCCAGTACTTC.

The chain combines TRBV25-1 with TRBJ2-2; D perhaps matches TRBD2 (6 bases). CDR1 is MGHDK and CDR2 is SYGVNS in the germline V gene. V lost 9 bases and J lost 1, with 15 bases in between. This CDR3 has 15 residues. CDR3 amino acids: CASPQGGMNTGELFF. The CDR3 DNA reads as TGTGCCAGTCCCCAAGGAGGGATGAACACCGGGGAGCTGTTTTTT.

This chain connects TRBV7-2 to TRBJ1-4, with 9 bases fitting TRBD1. The germline gives CDR1 SGHTA, CDR2 FQGNSA. The CDR3 sequence is 15 residues long. The V and J ends lost 5 bases and 7 bases, in that order; junction bases with no gene match: 8. The CDR3 sequence is CASSPQQGASEKLFF. CDR3 in DNA: TGTGCCAGCAGCCCGCAACAGGGGGCCAGTGAAAAACTGTTTTTT. The full variable domain, in which reference TRBV7-2 and TRBJ1-4 provide the parts outside the CDR3, is GAGVSQSPSNKVTEKGKDVELRCDPISGHTALYWYRQSLGQGLEFLIYFQGNSAPDKSGLPSDRFSAERTGGSVSTLTIQRTQQEDSAVYLCASSPQQGASEKLFFGSGTQLSVL.

The J gene is TRBJ2-3, the V gene TRBV19; D unresolved. CDR1 and CDR2 (germline): LNHDA, SQIVND (reference sequence). The ends were cut back, 7 bases at V and 10 bases at J, with 15 bases in the middle. The CDR3 has 12 residues. The CDR3 region is CASIDVGKAQYF. DNA of the CDR3: TGTGCCAGTATCGACGTTGGGAAAGCGCAGTATTTT.

The gene calls are TRBV5-6 and TRBJ1-2; no definite D call. The CDR3 consists of 15 residues. Germline CDR1 SGHDT, CDR2 YYEEEE. Trimming stripped 2 bases from V and 7 bases from J, with 18 bases between. The chain's CDR3 is CASSFPTFRDSGYTF. CDR3 bases: TGTGCCAGCAGCTTCCCGACCTTTAGGGATTCTGGCTACACCTTC.

To note about this clone: The germline gene is not matched at one end of the junction; a read error may be the cause. The gene calls are TRBV6-4 and TRBJ2-3; D remains ambiguous. Germline CDR1 and CDR2: MRHNA and SNTAGT. There are 13 residues in the CDR3. The CDR3 loop is CATSQGHTDTQYF. The CDR3, as DNA: TGTGCCACCAGTCAAGGCCACACAGATACGCAGTATTTT.

V gene TRBV7-9 combines with J gene TRBJ2-3; D is possibly TRBD2 (6 bases). Germline values: CDR1 SEHNR, CDR2 FQNEAQ (reference sequence). Trimming took off 7 bases at V and 0 bases at J, with 20 bases between the two ends. The CDR3 is 17 residues long. Here the CDR3 reads CASNPGVRDSSTDTQYF. The CDR3 DNA reads TGTGCCAGCAACCCGGGGGTCCGGGACTCTAGCACAGATACGCAGTATTTT.

This clone was counted a single time. This sequence joins TRBV19 and TRBJ2-1, with D maybe TRBD2 (6 bases). The CDR3 extends over 15 amino acids. The germline V gene encodes CDR1 LNHDA and CDR2 SQIVND (reference sequence). V lost 4 bases to trimming and J lost 4 bases, with 14 bases between them. This CDR3 reads CASSRYSGRYNEQFF. CDR3 nucleotide sequence: TGTGCCAGTAGTAGATATAGCGGTAGATACAATGAGCAGTTCTTC.

J is TRBJ1-6 and V is TRBV13; 10 bases are shared with TRBD1. J gave up 9 bases and V 4 bases, and 3 bases lay outside the gene matches. The germline V gene encodes CDR1 PRHDT and CDR2 FYEKMQ (reference sequence). The CDR3 is made up of 14 amino acids. CDR3 sequence (DNA): TGTGCCAGCAGCTCGGACAGGGGGAGTTCACCCCTCCACTTT. The encoded protein is CASSSDRGSSPLHF.

This clone came up a few times. The gene calls are TRBV27 and TRBJ1-1; possibly TRBD1 for D (5 bases). This CDR3 is 16 amino acids long. The V gene lost 6 bases and the J gene lost 4 bases, with 21 bases spanning the gap. Germline CDR1 MNHEY, CDR2 SMNVEV (reference sequence). CDR3 protein: CASSLGLPGVSTEAFF. DNA for the CDR3: TGTGCCAGCAGCCTGGGACTCCCGGGCGTTAGCACTGAAGCTTTCTTT.

The gene calls are TRBV11-2 and TRBJ2-7; 7 bases agree with TRBD1. The CDR3 has 14 amino acids. Germline CDR1 and CDR2: SGHAT and FQNNGV. J was trimmed by 8 bases and V by 5 bases; bases with no gene match: 12. The CDR3 bases are TGTGCCAGCAGCGCCCGACAGGGAGAAAATCAGCAGTACTTC. Residues: CASSARQGENQQYF. The complete variable domain, with remaining parts taken from reference TRBV11-2 and TRBJ2-7, reads EAGVAQSPRYKIIEKRQSVAFWCNPISGHATLYWYQQILGQGPKLLIQFQNNGVVDDSQLPKDRFSAERLKGVDSTLKIQPAKLEDSAVYLCASSARQGENQQYFGPGTRLTVT.

About this clone itself: The same CDR3 can be traced to other DNA sequences in this sample. V gene TRBV5-6 combines with J gene TRBJ2-7, with D possibly being TRBD1 or TRBD2 (5 bases each). The germline V and J ends were trimmed by 2 bases and 0 bases, with 9 bases remaining between them. CDR1 SGHDT and CDR2 YYEEEE come from the germline V gene. The CDR3 is 14 amino acids. In DNA form, the CDR3 reads TGTGCCAGCAGCTTAGTGGGGGACTCCTACGAGCAGTACTTC. Translated: CASSLVGDSYEQYF.

This chain connects TRBV5-1 to TRBJ2-3, with TRBD1 matching over 10 bases. Per germline, CDR1 SGHRS and CDR2 YFSETQ. Trimming removed 7 bases from V and 5 bases from J; junction bases left unmatched: 10. There are 15 residues in the CDR3. The CDR3 DNA reads as TGCGCCAGCCAAGCCGGGACAGGGGTGGTAGATACGCAGTATTTT. It specifies CASQAGTGVVDTQYF.

Turning to this clone: Germline and junction disagree at one end, which may indicate a read error. V and J are TRBV4-2 and TRBJ2-3; D perhaps matches TRBD1 (6 bases). This CDR3 contains 15 residues. Per germline, CDR1 LGHNA and CDR2 YNFKEQ. The CDR3, as DNA: TGTGCCAGCAGCGAAGAGAGGACAGGCACAGATACGCAGTATTTT. Translating it yields CASSEERTGTDTQYF.

The chain has TRBV6-5 and TRBJ2-5; possibly TRBD2 for D (5 bases). The V and J ends lost 7 bases and 3 bases respectively, with 12 bases between them. This CDR3 contains 13 residues. Germline loops: CDR1 MNHEY, CDR2 SVGAGI. Here the CDR3 DNA reads TGTGCCAGCAACGGGATTTTAAAAGAGACCCAGTACTTC. The encoded protein is CASNGILKETQYF.

This chain joins TRBV7-8 and TRBJ2-3, with TRBD2 identical over 12 bases. There are 17 residues in the CDR3. V trimming: 5 bases; J trimming: 5 bases; junction bases outside the gene matches: 11. Looked up from germline, CDR1 is SGHVS and CDR2 is FQNEAQ. This chain's CDR3 is CASSPWASGRAVDTQYF. DNA of the CDR3: TGTGCCAGCAGCCCCTGGGCTAGCGGGAGGGCCGTAGATACGCAGTATTTT.

This chain connects TRBV5-1 to TRBJ2-1, with 11 nucleotides matching TRBD2. This CDR3 contains 15 residues. J was trimmed by 7 bases and V by 5 bases; bases with no gene match: 8. Per the germline V gene, CDR1 is SGHRS and CDR2 is YFSETQ. The CDR3 nucleotides are TGCGCCAGCAGTCCACTAGCGGGAGAAGGAAATGAGCAGTTCTTC. Amino acids: CASSPLAGEGNEQFF. Looking up the rest from reference TRBV5-1 and TRBJ2-1 gives the full variable domain: KAGVTQTPRYLIKTRGQQVTLSCSPISGHRSVSWYQQTPGQGLQFLFEYFSETQRNKGNFPGRFSGRQFSNSRSEMNVSTLELGDSALYLCASSPLAGEGNEQFFGPGTRLTVL.

J is TRBJ2-3 and V is TRBV5-5; 13 bases agree with TRBD2. The CDR3 covers 15 residues. V shed 3 bases, J shed 5 bases, and the junction held 3 bases outside the gene matches. Germline V gene data show CDR1 as SGHKS and CDR2 as YYEKEE (reference sequence). For the CDR3, the DNA is TGTGCCAGCAGCTGGGGACTAGCGGGGAGAGATACGCAGTATTTT. This encodes CASSWGLAGRDTQYF.

For the CDR3, the DNA is TGTGCCAGCAGCTTGGCGGGGGGGCTAGAGACCCAGTACTTC. It yields the protein CASSLAGGLETQYF. The genes are TRBV7-2 and TRBJ2-5; TRBD2 agrees at 9 bases. This CDR3 is 14 amino acids long. Germline V gene data show CDR1 as SGHTA and CDR2 as FQGNSA. Unmatched junction bases numbered 3, after V lost 3 bases and J lost 4 bases.

The chain is built from TRBV11-3 and TRBJ2-1; 8 bases agree with TRBD2. The CDR3 loop spans 15 amino acids. Germline values: CDR1 SGHNT, CDR2 YENEEA. Losses at the gene ends were 4 bases for V and 0 bases for J; bases not matched to a gene: 2. The CDR3 nucleotides read TGTGCCAGCAGCTCAAGCGGGAGCTCCTACAATGAGCAGTTCTTC. Its protein product is CASSSSGSSYNEQFF.

As DNA, the CDR3 is TGTGCCATCAGTGGATCTCCAGGGGGATTAGCGGGGGGGCCGATTCATACGCAGTATTTT. As protein: CAISGSPGGLAGGPIHTQYF. The chain has TRBV10-3 and TRBJ2-3, with 11 nucleotides matching TRBD2. Germline values: CDR1 ENHRY, CDR2 SYGVKD. The CDR3 is 20 amino acids. Trimming at V came to 4 bases and at J to 7 bases, leaving 22 bases not matched to a gene.

The V and J genes are TRBV9 and TRBJ2-3; 9 bases are shared with TRBD2. The germline V gene encodes CDR1 SGDLS and CDR2 YYNGEE. V gave up 3 bases and J gave up 6 bases; unmatched junction bases: 5. The CDR3 length is 14 residues. CDR3 nucleotide sequence: TGTGCCAGCAGCGCCCGGACTAGCGTCGATACGCAGTATTTT. Its translation is CASSARTSVDTQYF.